Below, 30 T cell receptor beta chains from the same sample are listed, as sequenced in a study of CD8 T cells in Susac syndrome. Random hexamers were used to reverse transcribe roughly 0.5 to 1 ug of RNA. MiXCR, run by TCRdb on the immunoSEQ multiplex PCR reads, gives a single entry per CDR3 protein. This sample has roughly 200,000 distinct CDR3 sequences, with about 95% found just once. What was sequenced was CD4+ T cells from PBMCs. Receptors were obtained from a human donor in good health.

This chain uses TRBV23-1 with TRBJ1-1; D possibly corresponds to TRBD1 (6 bases). TRBV23-1 is recorded as an ORF, its role being uncertain. V gave up 4 bases and J gave up 0 bases, with 21 bases separating them. CDR3 length equals 18 residues. CDR3 DNA: TGCGCCAGCAGTCCCTCGGGGGGGCGCGGTCCCTTGAACACTGAAGCTTTCTTT. Translation gives CASSPSGGRGPLNTEAFF.

The V and J genes are TRBV28 and TRBJ2-1; 7 nucleotides match TRBD1. This CDR3 is built from 15 residues. The J segment lost 6 bases and the V segment lost 9 bases, leaving 14 bases of the junction unmatched. CDR1 and CDR2 (germline): MDHEN, SYDVKM. The DNA for the CDR3 is TGTGCCAGTCGAAACTCAGGGGGTAGGAGCAATGAGCAGTTCTTC. Its translation: CASRNSGGRSNEQFF.

The V and J genes are TRBV28 and TRBJ1-4; D not resolved. V was shortened by 6 bases and J by 8 bases, with 10 bases between the two germline ends. This CDR3 is 12 amino acids long. Germline V gene lookup returns CDR1 MDHEN and CDR2 SYDVKM. Here the CDR3 reads CASRTGGEKLFF. CDR3 DNA: TGTGCCAGCAGAACGGGAGGAGAAAAACTGTTTTTT.

This sequence joins TRBV20-1 and TRBJ1-2; no reliable D call. Trimming stripped 4 bases from V and 8 bases from J, with 23 bases between. Germline V gives CDR1 DFQATT, CDR2 SNEGSKA (reference sequence). CDR3 length: 15 amino acids. In nucleotides, the CDR3 is TGCAGTGCTACCCCGCTCAGGATGCTCCCTAGGGGCTACACCTTC. This gives the protein CSATPLRMLPRGYTF.

The CDR3 spells CSVAGQGANEQFF. CDR3 nucleotides: TGCAGTGTCGCGGGACAGGGAGCCAATGAGCAGTTCTTC. The chain joins TRBV20-1 to TRBJ2-1, with 9 positions matching TRBD1. Per germline, CDR1 DFQATT and CDR2 SNEGSKA (reference sequence). V lost 7 bases and J lost 6; bases outside the gene matches: 7. The CDR3 totals 13 residues.

V gene TRBV18 combines with J gene TRBJ2-5, with D uncertain. Germline assignment: CDR1 KGHSH and CDR2 LQKENI. V dropped 4 bases and J dropped 2 bases, with 8 bases sitting between them. The CDR3 loop spans 13 amino acids. The chain's CDR3 is CASSQGFQETQYF. The CDR3 coding sequence is TGTGCCAGCTCACAGGGCTTTCAAGAGACCCAGTACTTC. Drawing the rest from reference TRBV18 and TRBJ2-5, the complete variable domain is NAGVMQNPRHLVRRRGQEARLRCSPMKGHSHVYWYRQLPEEGLKFMVYLQKENIIDESGMPKERFSAEFPKEGPSILRIQQVVRGDSAAYFCASSQGFQETQYFGPGTRLLVL.

The chain employs TRBV27 and TRBJ2-1; 9 bases align to TRBD2. The CDR3 sequence is 13 residues long. V gave up 2 bases and J gave up 8 bases; unmatched junction bases: 1. Germline lookup yields CDR1 MNHEY and CDR2 SMNVEV (reference sequence). The CDR3 sequence: CASSLAGGYEQFF. The CDR3 DNA sequence: TGTGCCAGCAGTTTAGCGGGAGGGTATGAGCAGTTCTTC.

The rearrangement uses TRBV18 and TRBJ1-2; 8 bases are a match to TRBD1. CDR1 KGHSH and CDR2 LQKENI come from the germline V gene. There are 15 residues in the CDR3. The V gene end was trimmed by 5 bases and the J gene end by 2 bases; junction bases not matched to a gene: 7. CDR3: CASSSDRGDNYGYTF. For the CDR3, the DNA is TGTGCCAGCTCATCCGACAGGGGCGACAACTATGGCTACACCTTC.

The chain has TRBV18 and TRBJ2-5; D ambiguous. V was clipped by 5 bases and J by 1 base, with 8 bases between them. This CDR3 has 13 amino acids. The germline V gene has CDR1 KGHSH and CDR2 LQKENI. As DNA, the CDR3 is TGTGCCAGCTCAAATAGGCCCCAAGAGACCCAGTACTTC. It encodes CASSNRPQETQYF.

This rearrangement joins TRBV23-1 to TRBJ1-5; no clear D gene. TRBV23-1 is given ORF status, its function remaining uncertain. V was cut by 2 bases and J by 0 bases, with 8 bases left in between. This CDR3 has 15 amino acids. CDR3 sequence: CASSQGSLSNQPQHF. The CDR3 bases are TGCGCCAGCAGTCAAGGTTCTCTTAGCAATCAGCCCCAGCATTTT.

This chain connects TRBV18 to TRBJ2-3; 7 bases match TRBD1. Unmatched junction bases numbered 4, after V lost 2 bases and J lost 2 bases. This CDR3 region has 15 residues. Germline V gene lookup returns CDR1 KGHSH and CDR2 LQKENI. CDR3 residues: CASSPVGQLTDTQYF. The CDR3 DNA sequence: TGTGCCAGCTCACCAGTGGGACAGCTCACAGATACGCAGTATTTT.

This clonotype was seen only once. CDR3 sequence reads: CASSFGEDFLYGYTF. The DNA of the CDR3 is TGTGCCAGCAGTTTCGGGGAAGACTTCCTCTATGGCTACACCTTC. V is TRBV12-3 or TRBV12-4 and J is TRBJ1-2; D remains unclear. V gave up 3 bases and J gave up 4 bases, with 15 bases separating them. The CDR3 contains 15 residues.

This sequence joins TRBV3-1 and TRBJ2-1; D is unresolved. The CDR3 has 13 amino acids. Per the germline V gene, CDR1 is LGHDT and CDR2 is YNNKEL (reference sequence). V was shortened by 4 bases and J by 5 bases, with 9 bases between the two germline ends. The CDR3 protein is CASSPISNNEQFF. The CDR3 region has the DNA TGTGCCAGCAGCCCGATTTCAAACAATGAGCAGTTCTTC.

This chain uses TRBV28 with TRBJ2-7; 7 bases agree with TRBD1. With V trimmed by 5 bases and J by 0 bases, 4 bases remained unmatched. There are 14 residues in the CDR3. The germline CDR1 and CDR2 sequences are MDHEN and SYDVKM. The CDR3 loop is CASSPTGNSYEQYF. The CDR3 DNA sequence: TGTGCCAGCAGTCCGACAGGGAACTCCTACGAGCAGTACTTC.

This sequence joins TRBV24-1 and TRBJ1-2, with D hard to call. Trimming cost V 5 bases and J 4 bases, with 10 bases left between them. This CDR3 spans 13 amino acids. CDR1 and CDR2 (germline): KGHDR, SFDVKD. This CDR3 is CATSAGSLYGYTF. The CDR3 coding sequence is TGTGCCACCAGTGCCGGGTCGCTCTATGGCTACACCTTC.

The genes are TRBV7-8 and TRBJ2-1; weak D call: TRBD1 (5 bases). V was shortened by 0 bases and J by 9 bases, with 18 bases between the two germline ends. This CDR3 has 16 residues. Germline CDR1 reads SGHVS; CDR2 reads FQNEAQ. The CDR3 nucleotides read TGTGCCAGCAGCTTAGCCGGACCTTCGGGTGGGGCTGAGCAGTTCTTC. It specifies CASSLAGPSGGAEQFF.

The chain links TRBV20-1 to TRBJ1-1; no clear D gene. Trimming left V 6 bases short and J 2 bases short, with 16 bases between. The CDR3 length is 14 residues. Germline V gene lookup returns CDR1 DFQATT and CDR2 SNEGSKA (reference sequence). CDR3 sequence reads: CSAHAWRENTEAFF. In DNA form, the CDR3 reads TGCAGTGCGCACGCCTGGAGGGAAAACACTGAAGCTTTCTTT.

The V and J genes are TRBV24-1 and TRBJ2-7, with 8 bases lining up with TRBD2. This CDR3 region has 14 residues. Per germline, CDR1 KGHDR and CDR2 SFDVKD. V trimming: 5 bases; J trimming: 2 bases; junction bases outside the gene matches: 4. CDR3 loop: CATSAPGGAYEQYF. In DNA form, the CDR3 reads TGTGCCACCAGTGCGCCCGGGGGGGCCTACGAGCAGTACTTC.

The V call is TRBV27, the J call TRBJ1-1, with D unclear. CDR3 length: 13 amino acids. With 6 bases removed from V and 1 base from J, the gap between germline ends came to 9 bases. The germline gives CDR1 MNHEY, CDR2 SMNVEV (reference sequence). CDR3: CASRVESNTEAFF. The CDR3 nucleotides are TGTGCCAGCAGGGTCGAATCGAACACTGAAGCTTTCTTT.

The rearrangement uses TRBV7-3 and TRBJ2-2, with 7 bases that match TRBD1. This CDR3 is 15 amino acids long. Per germline, CDR1 SGHTA and CDR2 FQGTGA. V lost 5 bases, J lost 6 bases, and 9 bases stayed unmatched. CDR3: CASSLRDRSPGELFF. The DNA for the CDR3 is TGTGCCAGCAGCCTCCGGGACAGAAGTCCCGGGGAGCTGTTTTTT.

The J gene is TRBJ2-5, the V gene TRBV6-2 or TRBV6-3, with TRBD2 matching 7 bases. CDR1 is MNHEY and CDR2 is SVGEGT in the germline V gene. V gave up 0 bases and J gave up 5 bases; unmatched junction bases: 15. CDR3 length equals 18 residues. CDR3 in amino acids: CASSYSIRGGPPRETQYF. The CDR3 DNA is TGTGCCAGCAGTTACTCAATCCGCGGGGGTCCGCCCCGGGAGACCCAGTACTTC.

V and J are TRBV29-1 and TRBJ2-1, with 14 bases fitting TRBD2. V shed 7 bases and J 9 bases; nucleotides not matched to a gene: 5. This CDR3 contains 13 residues. Germline CDR1 and CDR2: SQVTM and ANQGSEA. The CDR3 spells CSERLAGGVEQFF. As DNA, the CDR3 is TGCAGCGAGAGACTAGCGGGAGGGGTTGAGCAGTTCTTC.

V is TRBV30 and J is TRBJ2-7; no clear D gene. Germline CDR1 is GTSNPN and CDR2 is SVGIG (reference sequence). The CDR3 extends over 10 amino acids. The CDR3 spells CAYGDYEQYF. CDR3 DNA: TGTGCTTATGGAGACTACGAGCAGTACTTC.

The sample holds one count of this clonotype. The chain combines TRBV27 with TRBJ1-4; D perhaps matches TRBD1 (5 bases). With 7 bases removed from V and 1 base from J, the gap between germline ends came to 10 bases. Germline lookup yields CDR1 MNHEY and CDR2 SMNVEV (reference sequence). The CDR3 contains 14 residues. The CDR3 here is CASKRGRTNEKLFF. In DNA, the CDR3 is TGTGCCAGCAAAAGGGGAAGAACTAATGAAAAACTGTTTTTT.

J is TRBJ2-3 and V is TRBV9, with a weak D call TRBD2 (6 bases). Germline V gene data show CDR1 as SGDLS and CDR2 as YYNGEE. Trimming shortened V by 0 bases and J by 5 bases, and 19 bases separated the two germline ends. CDR3 size: 17 residues. CDR3 nucleotide sequence: TGTGCCAGCAGCGTAGTCTCGGGAGCACCAACCGGAGATACGCAGTATTTT. Translated: CASSVVSGAPTGDTQYF. The complete variable domain, with remaining parts taken from reference TRBV9 and TRBJ2-3, reads DSGVTQTPKHLITATGQRVTLRCSPRSGDLSVYWYQQSLDQGLQFLIQYYNGEERAKGNILERFSAQQFPDLHSELNLSSLELGDSALYFCASSVVSGAPTGDTQYFGPGTRLTVL.

The rearrangement links TRBV2 to TRBJ2-5; TRBD2 matches 11 bases. The V segment lost 7 bases and the J segment 1 base; nucleotides outside the gene matches: 5. There are 15 residues in the CDR3. Germline CDR1 SNHLY, CDR2 FYNNEI. The CDR3, as DNA: TGTGCCAGCAAAAGGACTAGCGGGCCCCAAGAGACCCAGTACTTC. Protein product: CASKRTSGPQETQYF.

CDR3 loop: CAWNRHFGTGNTGELFF. DNA of the CDR3: TGTGCCTGGAACCGCCACTTTGGGACCGGCAACACCGGGGAGCTGTTTTTT. The chain carries TRBV30 and TRBJ2-2; D may match TRBD1 or TRBD2 (5 bases each). The germline V and J ends were trimmed by 4 bases and 2 bases, with 20 bases remaining between them. Germline V gene sequence: CDR1 GTSNPN, CDR2 SVGIG (reference sequence). This CDR3 is 17 amino acids long.

This chain uses TRBV4-3 with TRBJ2-7; TRBD2 agrees at 14 bases. Germline CDR1 is LGHNA and CDR2 is YSLEER. The CDR3 totals 15 residues. V dropped 3 bases and J dropped 5; count of bases not matched to a gene: 3. In nucleotides, the CDR3 is TGCGCCAGCAGCCAGGGGACTAGCGGGAGCCACGAGCAGTACTTC. This translates into CASSQGTSGSHEQYF.

This chain joins TRBV5-1 and TRBJ1-5, with D possibly being TRBD1 (5 bases). The CDR3 sequence is 14 residues long. Germline loops: CDR1 SGHRS, CDR2 YFSETQ. Trimming pared 5 bases from V and 4 bases from J, leaving 13 bases between. The CDR3 protein is CASSSGAENQPQHF. The CDR3, as DNA: TGCGCCAGCAGTTCCGGGGCAGAGAATCAGCCCCAGCATTTT.

V gene TRBV7-9 combines with J gene TRBJ2-1, with D possibly TRBD2 on 6 matching bases. This CDR3 region has 14 residues. The germline gives CDR1 SEHNR, CDR2 FQNEAQ (reference sequence). V dropped 5 bases and J dropped 3 bases, with 11 bases sitting between them. The CDR3 nucleotides are TGTGCCAGCAGCGGGGGGACTCACTACAATGAGCAGTTCTTC. This encodes CASSGGTHYNEQFF.